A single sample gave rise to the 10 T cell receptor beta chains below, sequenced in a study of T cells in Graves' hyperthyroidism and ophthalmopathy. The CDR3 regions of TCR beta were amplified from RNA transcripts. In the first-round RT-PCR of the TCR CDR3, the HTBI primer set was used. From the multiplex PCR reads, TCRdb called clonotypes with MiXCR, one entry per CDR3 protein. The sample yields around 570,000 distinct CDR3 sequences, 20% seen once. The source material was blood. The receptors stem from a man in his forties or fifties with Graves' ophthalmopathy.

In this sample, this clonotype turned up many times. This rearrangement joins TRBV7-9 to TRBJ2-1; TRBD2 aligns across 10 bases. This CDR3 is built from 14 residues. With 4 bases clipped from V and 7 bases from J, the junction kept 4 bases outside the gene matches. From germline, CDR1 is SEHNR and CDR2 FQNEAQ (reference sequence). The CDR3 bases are TGTGCCAGCAGCTCCCTAGCGGGAGAAAATGAGCAGTTCTTC. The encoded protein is CASSSLAGENEQFF. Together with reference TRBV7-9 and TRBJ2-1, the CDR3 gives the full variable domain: DTGVSQNPRHKITKRGQNVTFRCDPISEHNRLYWYRQTLGQGPEFLTYFQNEAQLEKSRLLSDRFSAERPKGSFSTLEIQRTEQGDSAMYLCASSSLAGENEQFFGPGTRLTVL.

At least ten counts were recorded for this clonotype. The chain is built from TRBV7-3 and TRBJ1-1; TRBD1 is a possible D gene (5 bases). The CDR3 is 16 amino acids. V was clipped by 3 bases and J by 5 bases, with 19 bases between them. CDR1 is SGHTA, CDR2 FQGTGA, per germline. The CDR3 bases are TGTGCCAGCAGCTTTAGGGCGGGGGATGGGAGGACTGAAGCTTTCTTT. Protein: CASSFRAGDGRTEAFF.

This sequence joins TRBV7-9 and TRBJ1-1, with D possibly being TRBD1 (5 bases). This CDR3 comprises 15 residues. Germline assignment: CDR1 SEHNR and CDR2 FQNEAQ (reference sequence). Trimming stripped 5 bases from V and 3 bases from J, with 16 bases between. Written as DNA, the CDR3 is TGTGCCAGCAGCCCGGTAGCGGGGGGTTACACTGAAGCTTTCTTT. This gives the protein CASSPVAGGYTEAFF. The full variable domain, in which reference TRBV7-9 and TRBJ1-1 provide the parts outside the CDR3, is DTGVSQNPRHKITKRGQNVTFRCDPISEHNRLYWYRQTLGQGPEFLTYFQNEAQLEKSRLLSDRFSAERPKGSFSTLEIQRTEQGDSAMYLCASSPVAGGYTEAFFGQGTRLTVV.

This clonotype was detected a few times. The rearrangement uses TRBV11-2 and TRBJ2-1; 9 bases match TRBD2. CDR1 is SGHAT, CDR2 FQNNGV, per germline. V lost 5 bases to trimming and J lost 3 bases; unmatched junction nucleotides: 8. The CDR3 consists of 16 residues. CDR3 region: CASSPRGGGDYNEQFF. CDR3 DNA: TGTGCCAGCAGCCCTCGGGGCGGGGGGGACTACAATGAGCAGTTCTTC.

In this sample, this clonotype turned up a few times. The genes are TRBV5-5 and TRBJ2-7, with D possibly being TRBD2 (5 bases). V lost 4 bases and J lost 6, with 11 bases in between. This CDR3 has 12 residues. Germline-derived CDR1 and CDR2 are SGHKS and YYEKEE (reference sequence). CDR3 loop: CASSEGGREQYF. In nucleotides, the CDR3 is TGTGCCAGCAGCGAAGGAGGTCGCGAGCAGTACTTC.

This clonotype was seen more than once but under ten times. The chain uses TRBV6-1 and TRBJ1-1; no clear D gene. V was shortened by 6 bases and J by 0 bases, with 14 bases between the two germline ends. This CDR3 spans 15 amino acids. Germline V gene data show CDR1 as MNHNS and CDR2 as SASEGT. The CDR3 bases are TGTGCCAGCAGATCGCCGGTGGACCTGAACACTGAAGCTTTCTTT. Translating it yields CASRSPVDLNTEAFF.

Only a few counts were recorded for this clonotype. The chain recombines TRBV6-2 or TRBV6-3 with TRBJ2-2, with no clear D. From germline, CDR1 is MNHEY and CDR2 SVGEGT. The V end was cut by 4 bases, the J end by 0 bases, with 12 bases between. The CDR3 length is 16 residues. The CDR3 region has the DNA TGTGCCAGCAGTTTTAATAGGATCGCGAACACCGGGGAGCTGTTTTTT. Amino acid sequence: CASSFNRIANTGELFF.

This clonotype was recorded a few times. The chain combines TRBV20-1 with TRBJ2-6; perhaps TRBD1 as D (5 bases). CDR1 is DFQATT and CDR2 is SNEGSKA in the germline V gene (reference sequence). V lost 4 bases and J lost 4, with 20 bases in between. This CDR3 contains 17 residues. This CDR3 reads CSAKLLIGASGANVLTF. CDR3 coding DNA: TGCAGTGCTAAGCTCCTAATAGGGGCGTCAGGGGCCAACGTCCTGACTTTC.

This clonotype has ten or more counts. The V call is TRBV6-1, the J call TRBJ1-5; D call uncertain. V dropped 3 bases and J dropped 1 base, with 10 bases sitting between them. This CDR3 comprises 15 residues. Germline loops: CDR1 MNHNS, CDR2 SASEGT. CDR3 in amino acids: CASSDTPPSNQPQHF. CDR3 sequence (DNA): TGTGCCAGCAGTGACACCCCTCCAAGCAATCAGCCCCAGCATTTT.

The CDR3 loop reads CASSSRRAEAFF. CDR3 nucleotides: TGTGCCAGCAGTAGCAGGCGCGCTGAAGCTTTCTTT. The J gene is TRBJ1-1, the V gene TRBV12-3 or TRBV12-4; D gene uncertain. V was clipped by 5 bases and J by 6 bases, with 10 bases between them. The CDR3 sequence is 12 residues long.